The clone carrying this T cell receptor beta chain has only a few counts. What it binds is unknown. This sample was taken from a study of T-cell memory formation after mild COVID-19. On the study more broadly: Each donor largely had its own TCR clusters. Study-wide results and caveats: Researchers found some responding clones in pre-infection memory, a sign that cross-reactive memory joined.

Germline assignment: CDR1 MDHEN and CDR2 SYDVKM. V was clipped by 5 bases and J by 3 bases, with 14 bases between them. This CDR3 is 14 amino acids long. TCRdb processed the 5' RACE reads anew with MiXCR; each CDR3 protein has one entry. Among approximately 150,000 distinct CDR3 sequences listed, roughly 13% were seen once. Sequenced sample: PBMCs or a T cell subset sorted from them (not recorded which). The genes are TRBV28 and TRBJ2-7; possibly TRBD1 or TRBD2 for D (5 bases each). This sequence originates from a man between 18 and 29 years old who had mild COVID-19 (a few samples of this study predate the infection). Cell type and time point are not known. The DNA of the CDR3 is TGTGCCAGCAGTCACCCCGGGGCAGGCTACGAGCAGTACGTC. Amino acid sequence: CASSHPGAGYEQYV.